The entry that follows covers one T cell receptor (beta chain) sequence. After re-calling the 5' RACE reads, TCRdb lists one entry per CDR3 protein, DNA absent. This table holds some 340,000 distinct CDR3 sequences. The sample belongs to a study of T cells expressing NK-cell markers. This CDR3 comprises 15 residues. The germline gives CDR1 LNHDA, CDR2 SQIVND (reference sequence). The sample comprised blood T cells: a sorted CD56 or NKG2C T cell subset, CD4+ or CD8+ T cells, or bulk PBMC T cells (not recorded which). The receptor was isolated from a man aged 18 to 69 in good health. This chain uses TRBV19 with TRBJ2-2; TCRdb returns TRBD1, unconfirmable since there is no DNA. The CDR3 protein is CASSMTGVATGELFF. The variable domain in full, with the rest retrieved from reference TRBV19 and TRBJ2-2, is DGGITQSPKYLFRKEGQNVTLSCEQNLNHDAMYWYRQDPGQGLRLIYYSQIVNDFQKGDIAEGYSVSREKKESFPLTVTSAQKNPTAFYLCASSMTGVATGELFFGEGSRLTVL.